The 8 T cell receptor beta chains below come from one sample, sequenced in a study of cytomegalovirus exposure and HLA in healthy donors. It was with 60 Vbeta and 13 Jbeta primers that the PCR ran. Profiled with immunoSEQ multiplex PCR; TCRdb holds only in-frame clones, not every one. The top ten clones hold 4.3% of a sample with roughly 60,000 clones, roughly 83% of them seen once. Material: PBMCs. The origin of the receptors is a man aged 25 to 40 in good health and CMV-seronegative.

V usage is TRBV19 and J usage is TRBJ1-4; TRBD1 matches at 7 bases. The V gene's germline CDR1 is LNHDA and CDR2 SQIVND (reference sequence). The V gene end was trimmed by 7 bases and the J gene end by 0 bases; junction bases not matched to a gene: 5. The length of the CDR3 is 15 residues. The CDR3 DNA is TGTGCCAGTACCATACAGGGGACAACTAATGAAAAACTGTTTTTT. This sequence encodes CASTIQGTTNEKLFF.

This clone has just a few counts. The chain carries TRBV7-6 and TRBJ2-7, with 8 bases aligning to TRBD2. The germline V gene encodes CDR1 SGHVS and CDR2 FNYEAQ. This CDR3 contains 16 residues. The V and J ends lost 4 bases and 4 bases, in that order; junction bases with no gene match: 12. CDR3 coding DNA: TGTGCCAGCAGCTGGGGGGGGAGCGGGAGTGTGTACGAGCAGTACTTC. Protein: CASSWGGSGSVYEQYF.

The V gene is TRBV7-6, the J gene TRBJ1-5; 8 bases line up with TRBD1. The CDR3 totals 18 residues. The junction had 10 bases not matched to a gene; V was cut back by 0 bases and J by 3 bases. Germline loops: CDR1 SGHVS, CDR2 FNYEAQ. The CDR3 nucleotides read TGTGCCAGCAGCTTAGCCCCTAGGACAGGGCAGGACAATCAGCCCCAGCATTTT. Amino acid sequence: CASSLAPRTGQDNQPQHF.

The genes are TRBV30 and TRBJ2-1; D is unclear. Germline assignment: CDR1 GTSNPN and CDR2 SVGIG (reference sequence). Deletions cut 6 bases from V and 5 bases from J, with 5 bases between. This CDR3 contains 10 residues. CDR3 in DNA: TGTGCCTGCTATGACAATGAGCAGTTCTTC. Its protein is CACYDNEQFF.

The gene calls are TRBV12-5 and TRBJ2-3; D ambiguous. The CDR3 extends over 12 amino acids. The ends were cut back, 6 bases at V and 0 bases at J, with 4 bases in the middle. Germline V gene lookup returns CDR1 LGHNT and CDR2 FRNRAP. DNA for the CDR3: TGTGCTAGTGGCTCTAGCACAGATACGCAGTATTTT. Encoded protein: CASGSSTDTQYF.

This clone was recorded a few times. The rearrangement links TRBV5-5 to TRBJ1-1; D not certain. Germline V gene data show CDR1 as SGHKS and CDR2 as YYEKEE (reference sequence). The CDR3 sequence is 13 residues long. Trimming left V 6 bases short and J 0 bases short, with 9 bases between. The CDR3: CASNQFMNTEAFF. In DNA, the CDR3 is TGTGCCAGCAACCAGTTCATGAACACTGAAGCTTTCTTT.

A few counts support this clone. V usage is TRBV5-6 and J usage is TRBJ1-1; 7 nucleotides align to TRBD1. V gave up 4 bases and J gave up 5 bases; unmatched junction bases: 8. This CDR3 is built from 14 residues. CDR1 and CDR2 from the germline V gene are SGHDT and YYEEEE. The CDR3 DNA sequence: TGTGCCAGCAGCCATGCAGGGGGTGGAACTGAAGCTTTCTTT. This translates into CASSHAGGGTEAFF.

The genes are TRBV10-3 and TRBJ1-5; tentatively, D is TRBD1 (5 bases). Germline lookup yields CDR1 ENHRY and CDR2 SYGVKD. V was pared by 0 bases and J by 3 bases, with 9 bases between. This CDR3 spans 15 amino acids. The CDR3 loop is CAISESGVFNQPQHF. CDR3 DNA: TGTGCCATCAGTGAGTCAGGGGTCTTCAATCAGCCCCAGCATTTT.